This TCR beta chain was documented in a study of T cells in Graves' hyperthyroidism and ophthalmopathy. In its sample, this clonotype was seen many times. The target antigen is unknown. Study observations and caveats: For ophthalmopathy, model prediction preceded onset by a median approximately 6 months. Ophthalmopathy and stable hyperthyroidism were separated by a 13 V-J model.

Amplified TCR beta CDR3 regions came from RNA transcripts. Primed by the HTBI set, a first-round RT-PCR was run on the TCR CDR3. TCRdb reanalysed the multiplex PCR reads using MiXCR and keeps one entry per CDR3 protein. The data contain fewer than 750,000 distinct CDR3 sequences, more than 12% of them singletons. This CDR3 spans 14 amino acids. With V trimmed by 5 bases and J by 7 bases, 9 bases remained unmatched. CDR1 is GTSNPN and CDR2 is SVGIG in the germline V gene (reference sequence). The gene calls are TRBV30 and TRBJ1-5; 9 bases are shared with TRBD1. This receptor was obtained from a woman aged 45-59 years with Graves' ophthalmopathy. Sequences were obtained from blood. As DNA, the CDR3 is TGTGCCTGGGCGACCGGGACAGGGAACCAGCCCCAGCATTTT. It codes for CAWATGTGNQPQHF. The variable domain in full, with the rest retrieved from reference TRBV30 and TRBJ1-5, is SQTIHQWPATLVQPVGSPLSLECTVEGTSNPNLYWYRQAAGRGLQLLFYSVGIGQISSEVPQNLSASRPQDRQFILSSKKLLLSDSGFYLCAWATGTGNQPQHFGDGTRLSIL.